Below, one T cell receptor beta chain is given with its context. The table came from immunoSEQ multiplex PCR; TCRdb's copy has only in-frame clones and leaves some out. The table lists a few hundred thousand clones, 80% to 90% of them singletons. The CDR3 runs to 18 residues. With 4 bases clipped from V and 0 bases from J, the junction kept 11 bases outside the gene matches. Germline assignment: CDR1 LGHNA and CDR2 YNFKEQ. The data were obtained in a study of blood T cell repertoires in COVID-19. This sequence joins TRBV4-2 and TRBJ1-1; 10 bases match TRBD1. Sequencing input: peripheral blood. This sequence was found in a woman in her 70s with COVID-19, enrolled during active disease. CDR3 DNA: TGTGCCAGCAGCCGCCCGGGACAGGGGCAGGGAGTGAACACTGAAGCTTTCTTT. This gives the protein CASSRPGQGQGVNTEAFF.